What follows are 7 T cell receptor beta chains derived from one specimen sequenced in a study of tumor-infiltrating lymphocytes in primary liver carcinoma. Total RNA and DNA came together from around 20-30 mg of bulk tissue without cell sorting. TCR beta cDNA was prepared out of roughly 500 ng total RNA by means of a constant-region primer. Investigators got TCR beta libraries out of three nested multiplex PCR rounds, done with slightly modified ARM-PCR. With TRBV1-TRBV30 forward primers and a C-beta reverse primer, the first two PCR rounds were run for roughly 10 cycles each. TCRdb reprocessed the multiplex PCR reads via MiXCR and lists one record per CDR3 protein. This sample yields around 70,000 distinct CDR3 sequences, of which 60% to 75% are seen a single time; about a quarter belongs to the top ten. Sequencing was done on a sample of liver tumor tissue from sampling region 4. Specified subset: tumor region T4, right-lateral pole. Receptor source: a man in his forties with primary liver carcinoma and hepatitis B virus infection.

Regarding this clonotype: A much larger clone differs by one base, so this may be a read error. The rearrangement joins TRBV6-5 to TRBJ1-6; maybe TRBD1 (5 bases). The CDR3 sequence is 14 residues long. Per the germline V gene, CDR1 is MNHEY and CDR2 is SVGAGI. The CDR3 spells CASRPGTGNSTLHF. In DNA, the CDR3 is TGTGCCAGCAGACCCGGGACGGGAAATTCAACCCTCCACTTT.

For this clonotype: Lacking the conserved final phenylalanine or tryptophan, this CDR3 likely reflects a read error. The chain carries TRBV6-1 and TRBJ2-7; D possibly corresponds to TRBD2 (5 bases). Per germline, CDR1 MNHNS and CDR2 SASEGT. Trimming left V 4 bases short and J 2 bases short, with 18 bases between. CDR3 size: 16 residues. CDR3 nucleotides: TGTGCCAGCAGTGCTCCCGGGATCCCCCCCGCCTACGAGCAGTACTTA. It translates to CASSAPGIPPAYEQYL.

Concerning this clonotype itself: Mismatch with germline at one junction end may stem from a read error. This rearrangement joins TRBV11-2 to TRBJ2-2; D call uncertain. The germline V gene encodes CDR1 SGHAT and CDR2 FQNNGV. This CDR3 spans 15 amino acids. The CDR3: CASSFTYGKREELSF. CDR3 sequence (DNA): TGTGCCAGCAGCTTTACGTACGGAAAGAGAGAGGAGCTGTCTTTT.

As regards this clonotype: Relative to the germline gene, one junction end is altered; a read error may explain this. The rearrangement links TRBV11-2 to TRBJ2-2; TRBD2 might be the D (6 bases). The length of the CDR3 is 17 residues. The V gene's germline CDR1 is SGHAT and CDR2 FQNNGV. The CDR3 loop is CASSGGVAERNTVELFF. CDR3 coding DNA: TGTGCCAGCAGCGGAGGAGTAGCGGAGCGGAACACCGTGGAGCTGTTTTTC. Filled out from reference TRBV11-2 and TRBJ2-2, the complete variable domain reads EAGVAQSPRYKIIEKRQSVAFWCNPISGHATLYWYQQILGQGPKLLIQFQNNGVVDDSQLPKDRFSAERLKGVDSTLKIQPAKLEDSAVYLCASSGGVAERNTVELFFGEGSRLTVL.

Points on this clonotype: Given a much more abundant clone one base away, this may be a read error. The CDR3 region is CASSFDRGRSDEQHF. The CDR3 nucleotides read TGTGCCAGCAGTTTCGACAGGGGGCGTTCGGACGAGCAGCACTTC. V gene TRBV2 combines with J gene TRBJ2-7; 10 bases match TRBD1. This CDR3 contains 15 residues. The germline V gene encodes CDR1 SNHLY and CDR2 FYNNEI.

In the case of this clonotype: A read error may produce the germline difference seen at one junction end. The DNA of the CDR3 is TGTGCCAACAGTTATTTTGGCCAGCACACAGATACGCAGTATTTT. Its translation is CANSYFGQHTDTQYF. The J gene is TRBJ2-3, the V gene TRBV6-5; D call uncertain. There are 15 residues in the CDR3. Germline V gene sequence: CDR1 MNHEY, CDR2 SVGAGI.

For this clonotype: The junction shows a germline mismatch at one end, possibly a read error. The chain recombines TRBV7-8 with TRBJ2-1; D not certain. Per germline, CDR1 SGHVS and CDR2 FQNEAQ. The CDR3 spans 14 residues. The CDR3 DNA reads as TGTACCAGCAGCAGAGGCACTGTCTACAATGGGCAGTTCTTC. Translating it yields CTSSRGTVYNGQFF.